This section outlines one T cell receptor beta chain sequence together with its context. Its antigen remains unknown. Germline V gene lookup returns CDR1 SGHTA and CDR2 FQGNSA. The CDR3 has 17 amino acids. The junction had 12 bases not matched to a gene; V was cut back by 5 bases and J by 5 bases. A second PCR of about 6 to 11 cycles used a sample-barcoded 5' primer and a J-beta primer mix. All samples yielded 2.5 million or more CDR3-containing paired-end reads. TCRdb re-called the 5' RACE reads through MiXCR, storing one row per CDR3 protein. The data contain about 1 million distinct CDR3 sequences, 40% to 50% of them singletons. The sample is drawn from a study of blood T cells in healthy people across ages. Russia was home to the donors, healthy Caucasian individuals aged about 6 to 90. Study observations and caveats: Diversity was estimated from one million T cells, and these estimates were considered underestimates. PBMCs that were unsorted prevented a conclusive naive versus antigen-experienced comparison.

The chain combines TRBV7-2 with TRBJ2-2, with 9 bases that match TRBD2. Sequencing was performed on blood. The receptor comes from an older woman in good health. The CDR3 protein is CASSQGAGLARTGELFF. DNA for the CDR3: TGTGCCAGCAGCCAAGGCGCGGGACTAGCTAGGACCGGGGAGCTGTTTTTT.